Presented here are 20 T cell receptor beta chains from one specimen sequenced in a study of T cells in tuberculosis. Generated by immunoSEQ multiplex PCR, the TCRdb table keeps only in-frame clones and is missing some. The sample lists 40,000 to 45,000 clones; around 94% were seen once. Sequencing was performed on PBMCs. The source is a donor aged 10 to 29 with latent tuberculosis or without tuberculosis infection. Some clones in this sample may be carry-over from other donors' samples.

The chain couples TRBV9 to TRBJ1-2; the D gene is possibly TRBD1 (5 bases). Germline V gene lookup returns CDR1 SGDLS and CDR2 YYNGEE. V lost 1 base and J lost 5, with 9 bases in between. There are 13 residues in the CDR3. The CDR3 coding sequence is TGTGCCAGCAGCGTACGGGCAGGGTATGGCTACACCTTC. Its protein is CASSVRAGYGYTF.

The chain uses TRBV28 and TRBJ1-3; D is perhaps TRBD1 (6 bases). V was trimmed by 2 bases and J by 1 base, leaving 15 bases between them. Germline V gives CDR1 MDHEN, CDR2 SYDVKM. This CDR3 comprises 17 residues. CDR3 residues: CASSLMQGSPSGNTIYF. The DNA of the CDR3 is TGTGCCAGCAGTTTAATGCAGGGGAGCCCTTCTGGAAACACCATATATTTT.

The chain recombines TRBV29-1 with TRBJ1-4; D gene ambiguous. Germline lookup yields CDR1 SQVTM and CDR2 ANQGSEA. The CDR3 has 16 residues. Trimming stripped 1 base from V and 2 bases from J, with 14 bases between. DNA for the CDR3: TGCAGCGTTGAAGGACATGCTCCGGGGACTAATGAAAAACTGTTTTTT. As protein: CSVEGHAPGTNEKLFF.

V and J are TRBV5-4 and TRBJ2-3; 13 nucleotides line up with TRBD2. V shed 5 bases, J shed 8 bases, and the junction held 14 bases outside the gene matches. CDR1 and CDR2 (germline): SGHNT, YYREEE (reference sequence). The CDR3 runs 17 residues. CDR3 nucleotides: TGTGCCAGCAGGACAGGGACTAGCGGGACTCAATATGGTACGCAGTATTTT. Translated: CASRTGTSGTQYGTQYF.

The rearrangement links TRBV19 to TRBJ1-1; D is undetermined. CDR1 is LNHDA and CDR2 is SQIVND in the germline V gene (reference sequence). This CDR3 spans 14 amino acids. V was shortened by 6 bases and J by 4 bases, with 15 bases between the two germline ends. CDR3 amino acids: CASSPRAGITEAFF. Here the CDR3 DNA reads TGTGCCAGTAGCCCGAGGGCCGGAATCACTGAAGCTTTCTTT.

The chain joins TRBV6-5 to TRBJ2-7; TRBD1 agrees at 9 bases. The germline CDR1 and CDR2 sequences are MNHEY and SVGAGI. This CDR3 has 15 amino acids. Unmatched junction bases numbered 9, after V lost 6 bases and J lost 3 bases. CDR3 protein: CASRTITGGIYEQYF. DNA for the CDR3: TGTGCCAGCAGAACAATCACAGGGGGCATCTACGAGCAGTACTTC.

This chain uses TRBV10-1 with TRBJ2-2; tentative D call: TRBD2 (5 bases). The germline V gene encodes CDR1 WNHNN and CDR2 SYGVQD (reference sequence). The V gene lost 8 bases and the J gene lost 0 bases, with 10 bases spanning the gap. This CDR3 is 14 amino acids long. The CDR3 protein is CASGLSANTGELFF. CDR3 nucleotide sequence: TGCGCCAGCGGTCTTAGCGCGAACACCGGGGAGCTGTTTTTT.

The J gene is TRBJ2-1, the V gene TRBV10-3; D perhaps matches TRBD1 (6 bases). Germline V CDR1 and CDR2: ENHRY, SYGVKD. The CDR3 consists of 14 residues. V was shortened by 10 bases and J by 4 bases, with 17 bases between the two germline ends. CDR3 in amino acids: CATTSRDIYNEQFF. CDR3 bases: TGTGCCACCACGTCCCGGGACATTTACAATGAGCAGTTCTTC.

The V gene is TRBV27, the J gene TRBJ2-7; no clear D gene. Germline V CDR1 and CDR2: MNHEY, SMNVEV (reference sequence). Trimming shortened V by 2 bases and J by 4 bases, and 9 bases separated the two germline ends. CDR3 length equals 13 residues. Here the CDR3 DNA reads TGTGCCAGCAGTTTAGCCGGTAGATACGAGCAGTACTTC. Translating gives CASSLAGRYEQYF.

V and J are TRBV30 and TRBJ1-1, with D possibly being TRBD1 (6 bases). Germline V gene sequence: CDR1 GTSNPN, CDR2 SVGIG (reference sequence). This CDR3 contains 15 residues. Trimming left V 2 bases short and J 0 bases short, with 13 bases between. CDR3 region: CAWSPSGDMNTEAFF. In DNA form, the CDR3 reads TGTGCCTGGAGTCCGTCAGGGGACATGAACACTGAAGCTTTCTTT.

V is TRBV4-1 and J is TRBJ2-2; 7 bases agree with TRBD2. CDR1 is MGHRA, CDR2 YSYEKL, per germline. This CDR3 is 17 amino acids long. J lost 0 bases, V lost 0 bases, and 4 bases had no gene match. The CDR3 sequence is CASSQDGSGANTGELFF. DNA of the CDR3: TGCGCCAGCAGCCAAGATGGGAGCGGGGCGAACACCGGGGAGCTGTTTTTT.

The chain combines TRBV7-6 with TRBJ2-3; possibly TRBD2 for D (5 bases). Germline CDR1 and CDR2: SGHVS and FNYEAQ. The CDR3 is made up of 16 amino acids. V was shortened by 1 base and J by 3 bases, with 14 bases between the two germline ends. CDR3 loop: CASSLGSGSATDTQYF. The CDR3, as DNA: TGTGCCAGCAGCTTAGGATCGGGGAGCGCAACAGATACGCAGTATTTT. Looking up the rest from reference TRBV7-6 and TRBJ2-3 gives the full variable domain: GAGVSQSPRYKVTKRGQDVALRCDPISGHVSLYWYRQALGQGPEFLTYFNYEAQQDKSGLPNDRFSAERPEGSISTLTIQRTEQRDSAMYRCASSLGSGSATDTQYFGPGTRLTVL.

A word on this clone: Given the absence of the conserved phenylalanine or tryptophan at the CDR3 end, a read error is likely. V usage is TRBV5-1 and J usage is TRBJ1-2; 7 nucleotides line up with TRBD1. CDR3 length equals 16 residues. The J segment lost 1 base and the V segment lost 1 base, leaving 7 bases of the junction unmatched. The germline V gene encodes CDR1 SGHRS and CDR2 YFSETQ. The CDR3 bases are TGCGCCAGCAGCTTGTCCGGGACAGATATTAACTATGGCTACACCCTC. Translation: CASSLSGTDINYGYTL.

The chain carries TRBV30 and TRBJ1-1; D is perhaps TRBD1 (5 bases). Germline loops: CDR1 GTSNPN, CDR2 SVGIG (reference sequence). V lost 5 bases and J 1 base, leaving 17 bases between the germline ends. This CDR3 spans 15 amino acids. CDR3 coding DNA: TGTGCCTGGTCGGAGTCAGGGCGGCGGAACACTGAAGCTTTCTTT. This codes for CAWSESGRRNTEAFF.

This clone was observed a handful of times. The CDR3 protein is CATSREAAYEQYF. The CDR3 region has the DNA TGTGCCACCAGCAGAGAAGCGGCCTACGAGCAGTACTTC. The chain recombines TRBV15 with TRBJ2-7, with a weak D call TRBD2 (5 bases). The V and J ends lost 0 bases and 2 bases respectively, with 5 bases between them. Germline lookup yields CDR1 LNHNV and CDR2 YYDKDF (reference sequence). The CDR3 consists of 13 residues.

The chain couples TRBV30 to TRBJ1-1, with a weak D call TRBD1 (5 bases). Trimming cost V 4 bases and J 4 bases, with 22 bases left between them. CDR1 is GTSNPN, CDR2 SVGIG, per germline (reference sequence). This CDR3 is built from 16 residues. CDR3 DNA sequence: TGTGCCTGGACCGTTTACAGGTCAAATAGGGGCACTGAAGCTTTCTTT. Its protein product is CAWTVYRSNRGTEAFF.

This chain links TRBV4-3 with TRBJ2-5, with D possibly being TRBD1 (6 bases). V lost 2 bases and J lost 3, with 19 bases in between. From germline, CDR1 is LGHNA and CDR2 YSLEER. The CDR3 loop spans 17 amino acids. CDR3 DNA: TGCGCCAGCAGCCAACAGACCGGGACATATCAAAAAGAGACCCAGTACTTC. It translates to CASSQQTGTYQKETQYF.

The chain couples TRBV7-3 to TRBJ2-1; the D gene is possibly TRBD2 (6 bases). This CDR3 spans 14 amino acids. Germline lookup yields CDR1 SGHTA and CDR2 FQGTGA. The germline V and J ends were trimmed by 2 bases and 7 bases, with 12 bases remaining between them. CDR3 in DNA: TGTGCCAGCAGCTTAGACGGGGGAACGAATGAGCAGTTCTTC. This translates into CASSLDGGTNEQFF.

The chain couples TRBV14 to TRBJ2-1; D may be TRBD1 (6 bases). CDR3 length equals 13 residues. Trimming shortened V by 3 bases and J by 5 bases, and 8 bases separated the two germline ends. CDR1 SGHDN and CDR2 FVKESK come from the germline V gene. CDR3 DNA sequence: TGTGCCAGCAGCCAGACAGGCCACAATGAGCAGTTCTTC. The encoded protein is CASSQTGHNEQFF.

This chain uses TRBV4-1 with TRBJ1-2; D is possibly TRBD1 (6 bases). Trimming removed 2 bases from V and 8 bases from J, with 18 bases in between. The CDR3 runs to 15 residues. Germline V gene sequence: CDR1 MGHRA, CDR2 YSYEKL. CDR3 sequence reads: CASSQYGQLLRGYTF. CDR3 DNA: TGCGCCAGCAGCCAATATGGACAGCTCCTGCGAGGCTACACCTTC.